These T cell receptor beta chains were read from a single sample in a study of Ad26.COV2.S vaccination and SARS-CoV-2 variants. Profiled with immunoSEQ multiplex PCR; TCRdb holds only in-frame clones, not every one. In the table there are about 240,000 clones, over 75% of which are singletons. The sample consisted of peripheral blood, taken in a trial of Ad26.COV2.S vaccine versus placebo. All receptors come from a person aged 18-65 years who received the Ad26.COV2.S COVID-19 vaccine or a placebo. CDR3s include the opening cysteine and the closing phenylalanine or tryptophan. Fields, in order: V gene, J gene, D gene, clone size, CDR3 protein, CDR3 DNA. A D gene is named only where the DNA matches it firmly. Rows give clone size only sometimes, using once, few, many, or a class for an expanded clone.

v_gene: TRBV6-5
j_gene: TRBJ1-3
d_gene: -
abundance: few
CDR3aa: CASSYSDSGNTIYF
CDR3nt: TGTGCCAGCAGTTACTCGGACTCTGGAAACACCATATATTTT

v_gene: TRBV6-5
j_gene: TRBJ1-1
d_gene: -
abundance: -
CDR3aa: CASSTGNTEAFF
CDR3nt: TGTGCCAGCAGTACAGGGAACACTGAAGCTTTCTTT

v_gene: TRBV12-3/TRBV12-4
j_gene: TRBJ1-5
d_gene: TRBD1
abundance: -
CDR3aa: CASSLRGHQPQHF
CDR3nt: TGTGCCAGCAGTTTAAGGGGGCACCAGCCCCAGCATTTT

v_gene: TRBV27
j_gene: TRBJ2-7
d_gene: TRBD2
abundance: once
CDR3aa: CASSLGGSPYEQYF
CDR3nt: TGTGCCAGCAGTTTAGGCGGGAGCCCCTACGAGCAGTACTTC

v_gene: TRBV25-1
j_gene: TRBJ1-2
d_gene: TRBD1
abundance: -
CDR3aa: CASSTQGQANYGYTF
CDR3nt: TGTGCCAGCAGTACCCAGGGACAGGCAAACTATGGCTACACCTTC

v_gene: TRBV5-4
j_gene: TRBJ1-3
d_gene: -
abundance: -
CDR3aa: CASSLADGGNTIYF
CDR3nt: TGTGCCAGCAGCTTGGCCGACGGCGGAAACACCATATATTTT

v_gene: TRBV28
j_gene: TRBJ1-2
d_gene: -
abundance: -
CDR3aa: CASQGTHPYYTF
CDR3nt: TGTGCCTCCCAAGGCACGCACCCCTACTACACCTTC

v_gene: TRBV6-6
j_gene: TRBJ2-7
d_gene: -
abundance: -
CDR3aa: CASRAVSSYEQYF
CDR3nt: TGTGCCAGTCGGGCGGTAAGCTCCTACGAGCAGTACTTC

v_gene: TRBV6-6
j_gene: TRBJ1-1
d_gene: -
abundance: -
CDR3aa: CASSYQGLNTEAFF
CDR3nt: TGTGCCAGCAGTTACCAGGGTCTGAACACTGAAGCTTTCTTT

v_gene: TRBV18
j_gene: TRBJ2-1
d_gene: TRBD1
abundance: -
CDR3aa: CASSLQGSPYNEQFF
CDR3nt: TGTGCCAGCTCCCTACAGGGGTCCCCCTACAATGAGCAGTTCTTC

v_gene: TRBV29-1
j_gene: TRBJ2-7
d_gene: -
abundance: -
CDR3aa: CSVGALSSYEQYF
CDR3nt: TGCAGCGTGGGCGCCCTGAGCTCCTACGAGCAGTACTTC

v_gene: TRBV27
j_gene: TRBJ2-1
d_gene: TRBD1
abundance: -
CDR3aa: CASSSGQVDISYNEQFF
CDR3nt: TGTGCCAGCAGTTCCGGACAGGTCGATATCTCCTACAATGAGCAGTTCTTC

v_gene: TRBV4-3
j_gene: TRBJ2-3
d_gene: TRBD1
abundance: -
CDR3aa: CASSHRYPGQGTDTQYF
CDR3nt: TGCGCCAGCAGCCACCGATATCCGGGACAGGGTACAGATACGCAGTATTTT

v_gene: TRBV5-6
j_gene: TRBJ1-2
d_gene: -
abundance: -
CDR3aa: CASSLDRPYGYTF
CDR3nt: TGTGCCAGCAGCTTGGATAGGCCGTATGGCTACACCTTC

v_gene: TRBV4-2
j_gene: TRBJ2-1
d_gene: TRBD2
abundance: once
CDR3aa: CASSQDSSGYSYNEQFF
CDR3nt: TGTGCCAGCAGCCAAGATTCTAGCGGGTACTCCTACAATGAGCAGTTCTTC

v_gene: TRBV20-1
j_gene: TRBJ1-5
d_gene: TRBD1
abundance: -
CDR3aa: CSASVTGTLNQPQHF
CDR3nt: TGCAGTGCTAGTGTGACAGGGACTCTAAATCAGCCCCAGCATTTT

v_gene: TRBV18
j_gene: TRBJ2-7
d_gene: -
abundance: many
CDR3aa: CASSPGRALNYEQYF
CDR3nt: TGTGCCAGCTCACCCGGCAGGGCTTTAAACTACGAGCAGTACTTC

v_gene: TRBV19
j_gene: TRBJ1-5
d_gene: -
abundance: -
CDR3aa: CASSMGQGSKHF
CDR3nt: TGTGCCAGTAGTATGGGGCAGGGAAGTAAGCATTTT

v_gene: TRBV10-2
j_gene: TRBJ2-1
d_gene: TRBD2
abundance: -
CDR3aa: CASSEGPPSGGRDEQFF
CDR3nt: TGCGCCAGCAGTGAGGGACCCCCCTCTGGCGGGAGGGACGAGCAGTTCTTC

v_gene: TRBV18
j_gene: TRBJ2-2
d_gene: TRBD1
abundance: -
CDR3aa: CASSYSGTGSGELFF
CDR3nt: TGTGCCAGCTCGTACTCCGGGACAGGGTCCGGGGAGCTGTTTTTT

v_gene: TRBV21-1
j_gene: TRBJ1-2
d_gene: -
abundance: -
CDR3aa: CASSTRQFNGYTF
CDR3nt: TGTGCCAGCAGCACCCGACAGTTTAATGGCTACACCTTC

v_gene: TRBV18
j_gene: TRBJ1-2
d_gene: -
abundance: -
CDR3aa: CASSPLGYYGYTF
CDR3nt: TGTGCCAGCTCACCACTGGGGTACTATGGCTACACCTTC

v_gene: TRBV29-1
j_gene: TRBJ1-1
d_gene: -
abundance: -
CDR3aa: CSGSTAFDTEAFF
CDR3nt: TGCAGCGGCAGCACAGCTTTTGACACTGAAGCTTTCTTT